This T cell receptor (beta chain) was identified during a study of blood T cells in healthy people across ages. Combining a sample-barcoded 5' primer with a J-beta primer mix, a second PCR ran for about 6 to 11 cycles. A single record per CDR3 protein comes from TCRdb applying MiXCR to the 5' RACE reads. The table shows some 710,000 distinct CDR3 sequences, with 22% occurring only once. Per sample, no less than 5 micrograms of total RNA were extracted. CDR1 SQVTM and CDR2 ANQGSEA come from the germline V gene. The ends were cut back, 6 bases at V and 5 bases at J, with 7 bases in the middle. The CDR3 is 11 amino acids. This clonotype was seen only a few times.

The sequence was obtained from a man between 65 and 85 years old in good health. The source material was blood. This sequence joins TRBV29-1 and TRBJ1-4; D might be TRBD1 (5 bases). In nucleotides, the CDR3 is TGCAGCGTGAGACAGAATGAAAAACTGTTTTTT. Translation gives CSVRQNEKLFF.